Sequencing of this T cell receptor beta chain was carried out in a study of OX40 agonist ivuxolimab in advanced cancers. No patient had autoimmune disease or received systemic immunosuppression. This CDR3 region has 14 residues. The germline V gene has CDR1 GTSNPN and CDR2 SVGIG (reference sequence). Deletions cut 2 bases from V and 6 bases from J, with 16 bases between. Sequencing was performed with immunoSEQ multiplex PCR; in TCRdb, only in-frame clones are kept and a portion is missing. This table has about 82,000 clones, 88% appearing once. A word on this clone: Its antigen is not known.

Overall study findings and caveats: Expanded clones were, on average, more numerous in CD8+ T cells than in CD4+. Specificity for antigen went undetermined in the expanded peripheral T cells.

This receptor was taken from an adult with an advanced solid tumor such as melanoma, head and neck, liver or kidney cancer. The genes are TRBV30 and TRBJ1-2; tentatively, D is TRBD1 (5 bases). The material sequenced was CD4+ or CD8+ T cells sorted from blood, taken in a trial of the OX40 agonist ivuxolimab. Here the CDR3 DNA reads TGTGCCTGGAGTCGTGGGGGAGGCCCTCATGGCTACACCTTC. This translates into CAWSRGGGPHGYTF.